This T cell receptor (beta chain) stems from a study of CD8+CD57+ T cells in acquired aplastic anemia. TCR beta VDJ and CDR3 were profiled, and genomic DNA was the template. TCRdb ran MiXCR on the reads and lists one entry per CDR3 protein. The table records about 180,000 distinct CDR3 sequences, 48% of them present only once. The CDR3 is made up of 14 amino acids. The V and J ends lost 2 bases and 6 bases, in that order; junction bases with no gene match: 3. Germline V gives CDR1 MNHEY, CDR2 SVGAGI. Study-wide results and limits: Statistical testing detected no significant gap in CD8+ Simpson's diversity between patients and controls. In common between the patients and the controls were around 29 CD8+ CDR3 sequences.

Remarks on this clonotype: The antigen remains undetermined.

Before being chosen for sequencing, patients had shown CD8+CD57+ cell expansion by flow cytometry. Severe acquired aplastic anemia was diagnosed in all patients. Source material: sorted CD4+, CD8+, or CD8+CD57+ T cells (not recorded which) from PBMCs. This sequence originates from a human donor with aplastic anemia. V usage is TRBV6-5 and J usage is TRBJ2-1, with TRBD1 matching over 8 bases. The CDR3 DNA follows: TGTGCCAGCAGTTACGGACAGGGAAGCAATGAGCAGTTCTTC. It translates to CASSYGQGSNEQFF.